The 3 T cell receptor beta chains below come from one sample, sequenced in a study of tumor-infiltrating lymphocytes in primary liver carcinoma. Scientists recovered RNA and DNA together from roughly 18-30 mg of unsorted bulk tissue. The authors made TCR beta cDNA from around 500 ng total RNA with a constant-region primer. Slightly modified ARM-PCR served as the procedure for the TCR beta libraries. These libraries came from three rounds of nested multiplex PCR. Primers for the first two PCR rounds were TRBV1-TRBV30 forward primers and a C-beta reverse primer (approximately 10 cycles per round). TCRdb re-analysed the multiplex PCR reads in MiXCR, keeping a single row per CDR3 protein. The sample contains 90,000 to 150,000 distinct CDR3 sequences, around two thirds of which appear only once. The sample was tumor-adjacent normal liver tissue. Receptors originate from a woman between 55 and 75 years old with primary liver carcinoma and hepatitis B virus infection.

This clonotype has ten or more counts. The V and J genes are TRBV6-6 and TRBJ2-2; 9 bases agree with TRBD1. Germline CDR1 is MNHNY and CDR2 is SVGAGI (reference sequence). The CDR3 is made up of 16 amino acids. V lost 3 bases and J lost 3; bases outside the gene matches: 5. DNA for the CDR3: TGTGCCAGCAGTTATAACAGGGGGCGGGACACCGGGGAGCTGTTTTTT. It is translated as CASSYNRGRDTGELFF.

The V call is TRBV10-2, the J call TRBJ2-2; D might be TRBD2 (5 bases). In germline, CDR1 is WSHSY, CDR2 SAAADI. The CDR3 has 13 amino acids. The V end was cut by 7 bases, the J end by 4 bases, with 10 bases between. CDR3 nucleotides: TGCGCCAGCAACGGGATCCTCACCGGGGAGCTGTTTTTT. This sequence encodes CASNGILTGELFF.

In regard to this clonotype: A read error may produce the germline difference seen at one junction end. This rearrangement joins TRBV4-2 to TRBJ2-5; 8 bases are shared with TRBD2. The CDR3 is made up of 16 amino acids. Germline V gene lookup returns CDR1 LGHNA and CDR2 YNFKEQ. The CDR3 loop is CASRQAWREVQETEYF. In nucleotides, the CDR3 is TGTGCCAGCAGACAAGCCTGGCGGGAGGTCCAAGAGACCGAGTACTTC.